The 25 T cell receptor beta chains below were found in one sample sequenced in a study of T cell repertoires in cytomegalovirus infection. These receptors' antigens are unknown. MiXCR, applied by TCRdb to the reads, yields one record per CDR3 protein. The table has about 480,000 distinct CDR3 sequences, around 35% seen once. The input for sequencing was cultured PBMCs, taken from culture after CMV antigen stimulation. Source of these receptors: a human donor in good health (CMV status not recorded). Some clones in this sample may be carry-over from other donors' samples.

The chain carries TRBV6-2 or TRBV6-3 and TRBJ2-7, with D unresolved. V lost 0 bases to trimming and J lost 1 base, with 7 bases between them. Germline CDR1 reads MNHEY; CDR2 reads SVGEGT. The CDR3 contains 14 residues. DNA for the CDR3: TGTGCCAGCAGTTACTCGGATGCGTCCTACGAGCAGTACTTC. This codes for CASSYSDASYEQYF.

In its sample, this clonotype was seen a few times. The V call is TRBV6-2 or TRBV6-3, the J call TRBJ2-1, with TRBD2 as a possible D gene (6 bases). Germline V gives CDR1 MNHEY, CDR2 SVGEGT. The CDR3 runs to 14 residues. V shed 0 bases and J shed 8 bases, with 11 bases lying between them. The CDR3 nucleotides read TGTGCCAGCAGTTACTCGGAGGGCCTCGATGAGCAGTTCTTC. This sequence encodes CASSYSEGLDEQFF.

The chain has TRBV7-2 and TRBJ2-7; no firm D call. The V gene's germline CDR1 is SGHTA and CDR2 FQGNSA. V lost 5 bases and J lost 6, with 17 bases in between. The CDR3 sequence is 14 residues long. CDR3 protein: CASSLNSFPFEQYV. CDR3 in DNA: TGTGCCAGCAGCCTCAACAGCTTTCCCTTCGAGCAGTACGTC.

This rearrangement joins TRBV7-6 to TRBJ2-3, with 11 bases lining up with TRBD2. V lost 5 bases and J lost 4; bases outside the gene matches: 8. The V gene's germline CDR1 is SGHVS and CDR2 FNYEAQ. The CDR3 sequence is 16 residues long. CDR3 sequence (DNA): TGTGCCAGCAGCATTTTAGCGGGAGGGCCGTCAGATACGCAGTATTTT. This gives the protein CASSILAGGPSDTQYF.

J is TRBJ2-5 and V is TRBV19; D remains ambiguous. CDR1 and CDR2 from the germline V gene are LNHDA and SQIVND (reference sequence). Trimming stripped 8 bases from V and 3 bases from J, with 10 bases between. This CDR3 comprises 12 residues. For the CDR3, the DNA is TGTGCCAGTCGAAAGGGCAAAGAGACCCAGTACTTC. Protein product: CASRKGKETQYF.

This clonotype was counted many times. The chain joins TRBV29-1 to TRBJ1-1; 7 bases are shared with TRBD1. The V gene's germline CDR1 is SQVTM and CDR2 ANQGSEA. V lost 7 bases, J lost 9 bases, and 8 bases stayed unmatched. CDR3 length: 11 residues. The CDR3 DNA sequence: TGCAGCGGCGACCGACAGGGCCAAGCTTTCTTT. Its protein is CSGDRQGQAFF.

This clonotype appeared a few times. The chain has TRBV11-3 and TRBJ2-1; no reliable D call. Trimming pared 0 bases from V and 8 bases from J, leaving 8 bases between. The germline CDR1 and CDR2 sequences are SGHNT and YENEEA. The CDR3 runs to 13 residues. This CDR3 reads CASSLDRQDEQFF. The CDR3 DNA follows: TGTGCCAGCAGCTTAGATCGTCAGGATGAGCAGTTCTTC.

The CDR3 nucleotides read TGTGCCAGTAGAACTAGCGGTCTTTCCTACGAGCAGTACTTC. Protein product: CASRTSGLSYEQYF. The genes are TRBV6-1 and TRBJ2-7; 8 bases agree with TRBD2. The V gene's germline CDR1 is MNHNS and CDR2 SASEGT. The CDR3 is made up of 14 amino acids. Trimming took 9 bases from V and 1 from J; bases not matched to a gene: 8.

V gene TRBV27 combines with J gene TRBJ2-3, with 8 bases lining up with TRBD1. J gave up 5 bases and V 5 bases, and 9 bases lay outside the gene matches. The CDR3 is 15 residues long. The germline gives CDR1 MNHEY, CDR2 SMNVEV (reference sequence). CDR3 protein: CASSTRTGSGDTQYF. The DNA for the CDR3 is TGTGCCAGCAGTACGAGGACAGGGTCGGGAGATACGCAGTATTTT.

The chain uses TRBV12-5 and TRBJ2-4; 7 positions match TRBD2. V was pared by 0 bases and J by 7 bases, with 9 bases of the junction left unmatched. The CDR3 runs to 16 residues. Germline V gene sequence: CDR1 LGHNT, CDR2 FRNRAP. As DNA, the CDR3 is TGTGCTAGTGGTTTGGTACTAGCGACGGGTCGGAACATTCAGTACTTC. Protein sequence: CASGLVLATGRNIQYF.

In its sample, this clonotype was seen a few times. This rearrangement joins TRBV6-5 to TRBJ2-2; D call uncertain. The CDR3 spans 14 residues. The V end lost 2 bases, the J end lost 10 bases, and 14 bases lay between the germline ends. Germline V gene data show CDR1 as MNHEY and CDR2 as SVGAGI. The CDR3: CASSYQVEGKELFF. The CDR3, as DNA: TGTGCCAGCAGTTACCAGGTCGAAGGGAAGGAGCTGTTTTTT.

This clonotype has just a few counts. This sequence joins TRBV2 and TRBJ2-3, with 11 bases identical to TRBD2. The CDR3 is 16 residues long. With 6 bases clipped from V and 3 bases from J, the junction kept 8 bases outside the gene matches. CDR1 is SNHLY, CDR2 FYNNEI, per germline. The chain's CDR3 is CASSQTSGIWTDTQYF. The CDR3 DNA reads TGTGCCAGCAGCCAGACTAGCGGGATTTGGACAGATACGCAGTATTTT.

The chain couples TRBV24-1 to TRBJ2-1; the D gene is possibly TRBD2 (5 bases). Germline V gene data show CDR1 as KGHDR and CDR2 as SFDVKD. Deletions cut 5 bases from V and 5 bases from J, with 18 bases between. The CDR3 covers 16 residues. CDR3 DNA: TGTGCCACCAGTGGGGTTAGCGCGACCTTCCACAATGAGCAGTTCTTC. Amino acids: CATSGVSATFHNEQFF.

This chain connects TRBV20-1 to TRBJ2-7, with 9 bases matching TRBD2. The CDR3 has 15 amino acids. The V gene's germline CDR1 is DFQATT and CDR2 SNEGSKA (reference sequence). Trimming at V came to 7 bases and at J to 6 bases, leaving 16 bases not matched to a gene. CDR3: CSVISGSGSMGEQYF. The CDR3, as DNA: TGCAGTGTTATTTCTGGTAGCGGGAGTATGGGCGAGCAGTACTTC.

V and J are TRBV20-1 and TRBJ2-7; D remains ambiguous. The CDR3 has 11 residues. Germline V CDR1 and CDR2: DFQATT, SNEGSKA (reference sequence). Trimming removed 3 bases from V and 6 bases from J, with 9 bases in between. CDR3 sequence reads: CSASPPSEQYF. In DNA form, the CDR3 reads TGCAGTGCTAGTCCCCCGTCCGAGCAGTACTTC.

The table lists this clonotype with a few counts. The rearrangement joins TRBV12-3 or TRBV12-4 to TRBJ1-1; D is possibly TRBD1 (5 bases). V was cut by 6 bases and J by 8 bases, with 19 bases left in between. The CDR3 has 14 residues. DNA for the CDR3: TGTGCCAGCAGCAAGCAGGGCGTACGCGGCGAAGCTTTCTTT. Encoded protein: CASSKQGVRGEAFF.

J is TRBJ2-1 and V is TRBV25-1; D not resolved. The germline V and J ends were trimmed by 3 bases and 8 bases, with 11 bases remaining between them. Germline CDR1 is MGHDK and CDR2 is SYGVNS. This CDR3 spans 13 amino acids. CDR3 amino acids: CASSEPGSHEQFF. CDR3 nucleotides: TGTGCCAGCAGTGAGCCGGGTAGTCATGAGCAGTTCTTC.

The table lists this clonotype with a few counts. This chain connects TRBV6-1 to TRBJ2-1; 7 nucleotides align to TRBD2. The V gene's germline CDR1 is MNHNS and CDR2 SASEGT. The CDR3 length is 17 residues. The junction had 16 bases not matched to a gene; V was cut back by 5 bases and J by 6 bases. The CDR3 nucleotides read TGTGCCAGCAGTTTCCCCCGAACCAGCGGGAAGGGCAATGAGCAGTTCTTC. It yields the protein CASSFPRTSGKGNEQFF.

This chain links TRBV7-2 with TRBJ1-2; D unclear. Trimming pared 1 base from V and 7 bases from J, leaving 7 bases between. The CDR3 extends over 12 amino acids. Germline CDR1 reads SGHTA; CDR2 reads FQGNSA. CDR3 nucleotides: TGTGCCAGCAGCTTAGAAGGGTCTGGCTACACCTTC. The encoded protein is CASSLEGSGYTF. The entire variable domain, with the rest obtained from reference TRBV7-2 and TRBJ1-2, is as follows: GAGVSQSPSNKVTEKGKDVELRCDPISGHTALYWYRQSLGQGLEFLIYFQGNSAPDKSGLPSDRFSAERTGGSVSTLTIQRTQQEDSAVYLCASSLEGSGYTFGSGTRLTVV.

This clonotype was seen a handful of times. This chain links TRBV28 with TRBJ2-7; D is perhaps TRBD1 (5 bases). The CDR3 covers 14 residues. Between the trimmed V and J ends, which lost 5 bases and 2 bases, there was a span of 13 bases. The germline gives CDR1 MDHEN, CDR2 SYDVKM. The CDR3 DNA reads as TGTGCCAGCAGTAGGACACTGAATACCTACGAGCAGTACTTC. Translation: CASSRTLNTYEQYF.

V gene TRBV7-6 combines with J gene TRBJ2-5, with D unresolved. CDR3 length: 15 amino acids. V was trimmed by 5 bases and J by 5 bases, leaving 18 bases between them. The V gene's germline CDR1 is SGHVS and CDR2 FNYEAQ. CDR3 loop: CASSTTNSPAETQYF. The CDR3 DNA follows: TGTGCCAGCAGCACTACTAATTCACCGGCCGAGACCCAGTACTTC.

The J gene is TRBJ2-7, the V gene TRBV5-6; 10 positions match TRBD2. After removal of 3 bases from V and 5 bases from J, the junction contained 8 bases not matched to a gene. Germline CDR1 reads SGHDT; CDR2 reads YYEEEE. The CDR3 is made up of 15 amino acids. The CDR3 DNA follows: TGTGCCAGCAGCTCGGGGACTAGCGTTTACGACGAGCAGTACTTC. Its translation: CASSSGTSVYDEQYF.

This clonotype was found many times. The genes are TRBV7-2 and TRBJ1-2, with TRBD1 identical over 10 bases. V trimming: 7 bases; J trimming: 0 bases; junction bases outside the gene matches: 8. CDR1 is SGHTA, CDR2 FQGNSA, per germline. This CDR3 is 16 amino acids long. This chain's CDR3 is CASTRQGAIANYGYTF. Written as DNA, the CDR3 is TGTGCCAGCACAAGACAGGGGGCGATAGCTAACTATGGCTACACCTTC.

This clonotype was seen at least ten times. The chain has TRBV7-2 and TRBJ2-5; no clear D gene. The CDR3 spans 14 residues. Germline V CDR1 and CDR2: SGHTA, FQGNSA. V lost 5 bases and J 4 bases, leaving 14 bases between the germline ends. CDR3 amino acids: CASSTKTFPETQYF. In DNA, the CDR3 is TGTGCCAGCAGCACGAAGACATTCCCAGAGACCCAGTACTTC.

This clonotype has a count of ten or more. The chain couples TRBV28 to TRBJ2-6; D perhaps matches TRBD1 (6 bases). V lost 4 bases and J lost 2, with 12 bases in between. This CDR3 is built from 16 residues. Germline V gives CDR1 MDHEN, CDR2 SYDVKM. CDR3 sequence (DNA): TGTGCCAGCAGTTCAGAAGGGGGTACTGGGGCCAACGTCCTGACTTTC. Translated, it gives CASSSEGGTGANVLTF.